The rows below give T cell receptor beta chains drawn from one sample of a study of cytomegalovirus exposure and HLA in healthy donors. Only in-frame clones appear in the TCRdb table, and some are missing; sequencing was by immunoSEQ multiplex PCR. The sample carries about 120,000 clones, more than 60% recorded once. Sequencing input: PBMCs. These receptors originate from a woman aged 40 to 55 in good health and CMV-seropositive. Both conserved end residues are part of each CDR3. The D gene is left open where the match is weak. The size of a clone is reported for some rows only, either as once, few or many, or as a class for expanded clones.

-	TRBJ1-2	-	TRBV10-1	TGCGCCAGCAGTCCAGGGGTAAACTATGGCTACACCTTC	CASSPGVNYGYTF
-	TRBJ1-2	-	TRBV6-6	TGTGCCAGCAGTTATTCCAGGGCCTACTACACCTTC	CASSYSRAYYTF
TRBD2	TRBJ2-3	-	TRBV9	TGTGCCAGCAGCCCCCGGGACTGGGAGGGGCAGTATTTT	CASSPRDWEGQYF
TRBD2	TRBJ2-3	once	TRBV29-1	TGCAGCGTCCACGGGGCGGGAGCGAGCACAGATACGCAGTATTTT	CSVHGAGASTDTQYF
TRBD2	TRBJ2-3	-	TRBV29-1	TGCAGCGTTCCGGGACTAGCGGGAAACACAGATACGCAGTATTTT	CSVPGLAGNTDTQYF
-	TRBJ1-1	few	TRBV28	TGTGCCAGCAGTGCCGCAGGGGTGACTGAAGCTTTCTTT	CASSAAGVTEAFF
TRBD1	TRBJ1-5	-	TRBV6-5	TGTGCCAGCAGTTCGGGACAGGGGGGGAATCAGCCCCAGCATTTT	CASSSGQGGNQPQHF
TRBD2	TRBJ2-3	-	TRBV2	TGTGCCAGCAGTCGGACTAGCGGGGTGTCAGATACGCAGTATTTT	CASSRTSGVSDTQYF
-	TRBJ2-3	few	TRBV18	TGTGCCAGCTCACCAACGAAGGGGAGCACAGATACGCAGTATTTT	CASSPTKGSTDTQYF
-	TRBJ1-2	-	TRBV2	TGTGCCAGCAGTTTACAGGGTCCTGAGTATGGCTACACCTTC	CASSLQGPEYGYTF
-	TRBJ2-1	-	TRBV13	TGTGCCAGCTTAAACTCGTATAACAATGAGCAGTTCTTC	CASLNSYNNEQFF
-	TRBJ1-2	-	TRBV7-6	TGTGCCAGCAGCTTAGCCCCAGGACAGATAAATGGCTACACCTTC	CASSLAPGQINGYTF
TRBD2	TRBJ2-5	-	TRBV9	TGTGCCAGCAGCGCTTTAGGGACTAGCGGACAAGAGACCCAGTACTTC	CASSALGTSGQETQYF
-	TRBJ2-4	once	TRBV21-1	TGTGCCAGCAGCGCCAGACAGGCGATGGCCAAAAACATTCAGTACTTC	CASSARQAMAKNIQYF
-	TRBJ1-4	-	TRBV19	TGTGCCAGTAGTATTAACAGGGATGAAAAACTGTTTTTT	CASSINRDEKLFF
-	TRBJ2-5	few	TRBV5-1	TGCGCCAGCAGCTTGGACGGCAGGCAGAAGACCCAGTACTTC	CASSLDGRQKTQYF
-	TRBJ1-1	-	TRBV6-1	TGTGCCAGCGGGGCCATAGACAGTGAAGCTTTCTTT	CASGAIDSEAFF
-	TRBJ1-5	-	TRBV6-1	TGTGCCAGCAGCCCGCAGGGCCCTGCCAATCAGCCCCAGCATTTT	CASSPQGPANQPQHF
TRBD2	TRBJ2-7	-	TRBV28	TGTGCCAGCAGTTTAGACCCTAGCGGGAGTTACGAGCAGTACTTC	CASSLDPSGSYEQYF
TRBD1	TRBJ1-1	-	TRBV11-2	TGTGCCAGCAGCCCGGACAGGGTGGGGACTGAAGCTTTCTTT	CASSPDRVGTEAFF
-	TRBJ1-1	-	TRBV25-1	TGTGCCAGCAGTGAACAACCCCAAAGCATGAACACTGAAGCTTTCTTT	CASSEQPQSMNTEAFF
-	TRBJ2-1	-	TRBV5-1	TGCGCCAGCAGCTTGGCAGGAAAGGCCACATACAATGAGCAGTTCTTC	CASSLAGKATYNEQFF
-	TRBJ1-4	-	TRBV6-5	TGTGCCAGCAGTTACTACAGGGATGAAAAACTGTTTTTT	CASSYYRDEKLFF
TRBD1	TRBJ2-7	-	TRBV19	TGTGCCAGTAGTCCCATAGGGACAGGGGTCTACGAGCAGTACTTC	CASSPIGTGVYEQYF
-	TRBJ2-1	few	TRBV19	TGTGCCAGTAGTACGCGGTCTAGCGTTGAGCAGTTCTTC	CASSTRSSVEQFF
-	TRBJ2-2	-	TRBV7-9	TGTGCCAGCAGCCACACTTCGAGCGGTAACACCGGGGAGCTGTTTTTT	CASSHTSSGNTGELFF
-	TRBJ2-5	-	TRBV14	TGTGCCAGCAGCCTCCGGGACTTCCAAGAGACCCAGTACTTC	CASSLRDFQETQYF
-	TRBJ1-1	-	TRBV30	TGTGCCTGGAGTCCTCCGGCTGAAGCTTTCTTT	CAWSPPAEAFF
TRBD1	TRBJ1-1	-	TRBV6-5	TGTGCCAGCAGTTACCCCGGGGACAGTGAAGCTTTCTTT	CASSYPGDSEAFF
TRBD1	TRBJ1-5	-	TRBV2	TGTGCCAGCAGTGAAACAGGGGTGAGCAATCAGCCCCAGCATTTT	CASSETGVSNQPQHF
TRBD2	TRBJ2-3	once	TRBV7-9	TGTGCCAGCAGCTCCGGACTAGCGGGGGGGCAAGATACGCAGTATTTT	CASSSGLAGGQDTQYF
-	TRBJ2-1	-	TRBV5-4	TGTGCCAGCAGCTTGGACAGGGTCTTATACAATGAGCAGTTCTTC	CASSLDRVLYNEQFF
TRBD2	TRBJ2-2	-	TRBV28	TGTGCCAGCAGTTTGTATACTAGCGTCCGGACCGGGGAGCTGTTTTTT	CASSLYTSVRTGELFF
-	TRBJ2-1	-	TRBV7-8	TGCGCCAGCAGTCCTCAGGCGGGGCCCAATGAGCAGTTCTTC	CASSPQAGPNEQFF
-	TRBJ1-6	-	TRBV10-1	TGCGCCAGCAGCGGCGGGAGCGATAATTCACCCCTCCACTTT	CASSGGSDNSPLHF
-	TRBJ2-2	-	TRBV29-1	TGCAGCGTTGCAATGTCAGCGACCGGGGGGCTGTTTTTT	CSVAMSATGGLFF
TRBD1	TRBJ1-2	few	TRBV6-6	TGTGCCAGCAGTGTAAAGGGGGCGGGCGGCTACACCTTC	CASSVKGAGGYTF
-	TRBJ2-7	-	TRBV18	TGTGCCAGCTCAGTAAAACAGGGTTACGAGCAGTACTTC	CASSVKQGYEQYF
-	TRBJ1-3	once	TRBV7-8	TGTGCCAGCAGCTCCGAGGGTCGGTCCCTCTCTGGAAACACCATATATTTT	CASSSEGRSLSGNTIYF
TRBD2	TRBJ2-3	few	TRBV10-2	TGCGCCAGCAAGCGTCAGCGGGGGGCTTTATTAAGCACAGATACGCAGTATTTT	CASKRQRGALLSTDTQYF